The source of this T cell receptor beta chain is a study of blood T cell repertoires in COVID-19. Sequencing was performed with immunoSEQ multiplex PCR; in TCRdb, only in-frame clones are kept and a portion is missing. Here the sample spans over 200,000 clones, roughly 76% being singletons. Germline V gene data show CDR1 as SGHTA and CDR2 as FQGNSA. With 5 bases clipped from V and 2 bases from J, the junction kept 5 bases outside the gene matches. This CDR3 is built from 16 residues. This chain links TRBV7-2 with TRBJ2-5; TRBD2 agrees at 13 bases. The receptor comes from a human donor in a cohort sampled during active COVID-19. Sequencing was done on a sample of peripheral blood. The CDR3 DNA follows: TGTGCCAGCAGCGTATCGACTAGCGGGAGGCAAGAGACCCAGTACTTC. It specifies CASSVSTSGRQETQYF.